The 24 T cell receptor beta chains below were found in one sample sequenced in a study of radiotherapy plus CTLA-4 blockade in lung cancer. The table came from immunoSEQ multiplex PCR; TCRdb's copy has only in-frame clones and leaves some out. Here the sample spans approximately 75,000 clones, around 80% being singletons. The source material was peripheral blood, sampled from a patient treated with radiotherapy plus ipilimumab. The receptor set was obtained from a human donor with non-small cell lung cancer who had a complete response to radiotherapy plus ipilimumab.

The chain joins TRBV13 to TRBJ2-2, with D unclear. Looked up from germline, CDR1 is PRHDT and CDR2 is FYEKMQ (reference sequence). Trimming took 4 bases from V and 4 from J, leaving 19 bases between them. The CDR3 has 17 residues. As DNA, the CDR3 is TGTGCCAGCAGCTACGGATCCCTCGGGTATACCACCGGGGAGCTGTTTTTT. Protein sequence: CASSYGSLGYTTGELFF. The whole variable domain, remainder taken from reference TRBV13 and TRBJ2-2, is AAGVIQSPRHLIKEKRETATLKCYPIPRHDTVYWYQQGPGQDPQFLISFYEKMQSDKGSIPDRFSAQQFSDYHSELNMSSLELGDSALYFCASSYGSLGYTTGELFFGEGSRLTVL.

V is TRBV4-3 and J is TRBJ2-5, with TRBD1 matching 7 bases. The V and J ends lost 4 bases and 0 bases, in that order; junction bases with no gene match: 2. Germline V gives CDR1 LGHNA, CDR2 YSLEER. This CDR3 has 14 residues. The DNA for the CDR3 is TGCGCCAGCAGCCGACAGGGCTACCAAGAGACCCAGTACTTC. This codes for CASSRQGYQETQYF.

This chain connects TRBV18 to TRBJ1-6, with D tentatively TRBD1 (5 bases). CDR3 size: 16 residues. V was pared by 3 bases and J by 6 bases, with 15 bases between. Germline lookup yields CDR1 KGHSH and CDR2 LQKENI. CDR3 residues: CASSPSGRGGNSPLHF. CDR3 nucleotides: TGTGCCAGCTCACCCTCCGGGAGGGGAGGTAATTCACCCCTCCACTTT.

The gene calls are TRBV11-3 and TRBJ2-3, with a weak D call TRBD2 (7 bases). V lost 3 bases to trimming and J lost 5 bases, with 18 bases between them. Germline CDR1 SGHNT, CDR2 YENEEA. The CDR3 loop spans 16 amino acids. The CDR3 sequence: CASSFRGAEFIDTQYF. DNA for the CDR3: TGTGCCAGCAGCTTTCGGGGGGCCGAGTTCATAGATACGCAGTATTTT.

The chain couples TRBV18 to TRBJ2-7; D is possibly TRBD1 or TRBD2 (5 bases each). Looked up from germline, CDR1 is KGHSH and CDR2 is LQKENI. The CDR3 loop spans 12 amino acids. V lost 5 bases and J 4 bases, leaving 9 bases between the germline ends. In DNA form, the CDR3 reads TGTGCCAGCTCAATTGGGGGATACGAGCAGTACGTC. The encoded protein is CASSIGGYEQYV.

The rearrangement links TRBV5-5 to TRBJ1-2; 12 bases are a match to TRBD1. Losses at the gene ends were 1 base for V and 10 bases for J; bases not matched to a gene: 5. This CDR3 region has 14 residues. Per germline, CDR1 SGHKS and CDR2 YYEKEE (reference sequence). The CDR3 here is CASSLTRDRGPYTF. The CDR3 bases are TGTGCCAGCAGCTTGACCCGGGACAGGGGGCCCTACACCTTC.

The chain joins TRBV6-5 to TRBJ1-5, with 7 bases that match TRBD1. This CDR3 comprises 15 residues. CDR1 is MNHEY, CDR2 SVGAGI, per germline. V lost 5 bases to trimming and J lost 2 bases; unmatched junction nucleotides: 6. The CDR3 nucleotides read TGTGCCAGCAGTGGGAAGGGGGCGGGCAATCAGCCCCAGCATTTT. This gives the protein CASSGKGAGNQPQHF.

V usage is TRBV7-2 and J usage is TRBJ2-2; D is possibly TRBD1 or TRBD2 (6 bases each). With 5 bases removed from V and 5 bases from J, the gap between germline ends came to 18 bases. This CDR3 comprises 16 residues. CDR1 and CDR2 from the germline V gene are SGHTA and FQGNSA. As DNA, the CDR3 is TGTGCCAGCAGCCCGGCGGCAGGGGAGGTGACCGGGGAGCTGTTTTTT. It specifies CASSPAAGEVTGELFF.

V is TRBV30 and J is TRBJ1-6; maybe TRBD1 (5 bases). V lost 3 bases, J lost 6 bases, and 9 bases lay in between. The CDR3 has 13 amino acids. CDR1 and CDR2 from the germline V gene are GTSNPN and SVGIG (reference sequence). CDR3 sequence: CAWSPGPNSPLHF. CDR3 nucleotide sequence: TGTGCCTGGAGCCCAGGGCCTAATTCACCCCTCCACTTT. Full variable domain (outside the CDR3, taken from reference TRBV30 and TRBJ1-6): SQTIHQWPATLVQPVGSPLSLECTVEGTSNPNLYWYRQAAGRGLQLLFYSVGIGQISSEVPQNLSASRPQDRQFILSSKKLLLSDSGFYLCAWSPGPNSPLHFGNGTRLTVT.

The CDR3 region has the DNA TGTGCCAGCAGTAGTACAGAAGAGACCCAGTACTTC. It specifies CASSSTEETQYF. The gene calls are TRBV28 and TRBJ2-5; no clear D gene. The CDR3 is 12 residues long. The V and J ends lost 5 bases and 3 bases respectively, with 7 bases between them. CDR1 is MDHEN, CDR2 SYDVKM, per germline.

This chain connects TRBV6-6 to TRBJ1-4; 7 nucleotides line up with TRBD1. Looked up from germline, CDR1 is MNHNY and CDR2 is SVGAGI (reference sequence). This CDR3 is built from 15 residues. With 4 bases clipped from V and 13 bases from J, the junction kept 15 bases outside the gene matches. The CDR3 spells CASSFPGQNLLGLFF. Written as DNA, the CDR3 is TGTGCCAGCAGTTTTCCGGGACAGAATTTGTTGGGACTGTTTTTT.

In this sample, this clone turned up many times. The gene calls are TRBV28 and TRBJ2-7; TRBD1 aligns across 11 bases. The V and J ends lost 2 bases and 6 bases, in that order; junction bases with no gene match: 6. Germline CDR1 is MDHEN and CDR2 is SYDVKM. The CDR3 extends over 15 amino acids. The CDR3 loop reads CASSLAGQGAVEQYV. The CDR3, as DNA: TGTGCCAGCAGTTTAGCTGGACAGGGGGCCGTCGAGCAGTACGTC.

The CDR3 spells CASSLGLAGGLADTQYF. CDR3 sequence (DNA): TGTGCCAGCAGCTTAGGGCTAGCGGGAGGGCTCGCAGATACGCAGTATTTT. The chain carries TRBV13 and TRBJ2-3, with 12 positions matching TRBD2. Germline V gene lookup returns CDR1 PRHDT and CDR2 FYEKMQ (reference sequence). This CDR3 is built from 17 residues. V was pared by 0 bases and J by 4 bases, with 5 bases of the junction left unmatched.

V usage is TRBV18 and J usage is TRBJ1-1; 7 bases match TRBD1. The CDR3 has 12 residues. With V trimmed by 7 bases and J by 8 bases, 7 bases remained unmatched. In germline, CDR1 is KGHSH, CDR2 LQKENI. The CDR3 region is CASYFDRDEAFF. CDR3 sequence (DNA): TGTGCCAGCTACTTCGACAGGGACGAAGCTTTCTTT.

This clone rates as medium-sized. V is TRBV7-2 and J is TRBJ1-2; D is unclear. The V and J ends lost 4 bases and 5 bases respectively, with 2 bases between them. The CDR3 has 10 residues. The germline CDR1 and CDR2 sequences are SGHTA and FQGNSA. The CDR3 DNA is TGTGCCAGCAGCTCATATGGCTACACCTTC. Protein sequence: CASSSYGYTF.

Details on this clone: It is unclear where the CDR3 begins or ends on the DNA, so no DNA is shown, and the CDR3 is as TCRdb lists it. The chain uses TRBV28 and TRBJ1-2. The CDR3 is 13 amino acids in total, end residues counted. The germline gives CDR1 MDHEN, CDR2 SYDVKM. Here the CDR3 reads CAFGSGDGYGYTF.

The chain employs TRBV4-1 and TRBJ2-5, with D maybe TRBD2 (6 bases). V lost 3 bases and J lost 5, with 19 bases in between. CDR3 length equals 16 residues. Germline lookup yields CDR1 MGHRA and CDR2 YSYEKL. The CDR3 here is CASSQNRDSTRETQYF. CDR3 nucleotide sequence: TGCGCCAGCAGCCAGAACCGGGACTCCACCCGGGAGACCCAGTACTTC.

The CDR3 reads CASRQSTDTQYF. CDR3 nucleotides: TGTGCCAGCAGGCAGAGCACAGATACGCAGTATTTT. The genes are TRBV6-6 and TRBJ2-3; no firm D call. The germline V gene encodes CDR1 MNHNY and CDR2 SVGAGI (reference sequence). V lost 6 bases and J lost 0, with 4 bases in between. This CDR3 comprises 12 residues.

This clone was detected a few times. Distinct nucleotide sequences in the sample also encode this CDR3. V is TRBV4-3 and J is TRBJ1-2, with D possibly TRBD1 on 6 matching bases. The CDR3 length is 14 residues. V was pared by 0 bases and J by 4 bases, with 9 bases between. Germline V gene lookup returns CDR1 LGHNA and CDR2 YSLEER. The CDR3 coding sequence is TGCGCCAGCAGCCAAGACAGGGGTAGCTATGGCTACACCTTC. This sequence encodes CASSQDRGSYGYTF.

This clone was seen a handful of times. The gene calls are TRBV11-3 and TRBJ2-1; no definite D call. CDR3 size: 13 residues. Germline lookup yields CDR1 SGHNT and CDR2 YENEEA. V shed 5 bases and J shed 8 bases, with 13 bases lying between them. The CDR3 sequence: CASSPWSKDEQFF. The DNA for the CDR3 is TGTGCCAGCAGCCCGTGGTCGAAGGATGAGCAGTTCTTC.

The chain uses TRBV6-4 and TRBJ2-1; 7 bases map to TRBD1. The J segment lost 0 bases and the V segment lost 0 bases, leaving 2 bases of the junction unmatched. In germline, CDR1 is MRHNA, CDR2 SNTAGT. The CDR3 sequence is 16 residues long. The CDR3 region is CASSDSTGVSYNEQFF. Here the CDR3 DNA reads TGTGCCAGCAGTGACTCCACAGGGGTCTCCTACAATGAGCAGTTCTTC.

The chain couples TRBV7-2 to TRBJ2-3; TRBD1 aligns across 9 bases. The trim removed 0 bases at V and 3 bases at J, leaving 10 bases unmatched. Germline CDR1 reads SGHTA; CDR2 reads FQGNSA. CDR3 length equals 18 residues. CDR3: CASSLAGTGWGFTDTQYF. The DNA of the CDR3 is TGTGCCAGCAGCTTAGCGGGGACAGGGTGGGGGTTTACAGATACGCAGTATTTT. Together with reference TRBV7-2 and TRBJ2-3, the CDR3 gives the full variable domain: GAGVSQSPSNKVTEKGKDVELRCDPISGHTALYWYRQSLGQGLEFLIYFQGNSAPDKSGLPSDRFSAERTGGSVSTLTIQRTQQEDSAVYLCASSLAGTGWGFTDTQYFGPGTRLTVL.

J is TRBJ1-4 and V is TRBV7-9; D is undetermined. Trimming pared 5 bases from V and 8 bases from J, leaving 18 bases between. Germline V gene data show CDR1 as SEHNR and CDR2 as FQNEAQ (reference sequence). This CDR3 has 15 residues. CDR3 sequence reads: CASSLTARHPEKLFF. CDR3 coding DNA: TGTGCCAGCAGCCTTACGGCTCGACACCCCGAAAAACTGTTTTTT.

J is TRBJ2-5 and V is TRBV11-3, with TRBD2 as a possible D gene (5 bases). The CDR3 runs 13 residues. Between the trimmed V and J ends, which lost 3 bases and 4 bases, there was a span of 9 bases. From germline, CDR1 is SGHNT and CDR2 YENEEA. The CDR3 protein is CASSLGRGETQYF. CDR3 nucleotide sequence: TGTGCCAGCAGCTTGGGGAGAGGAGAGACCCAGTACTTC.